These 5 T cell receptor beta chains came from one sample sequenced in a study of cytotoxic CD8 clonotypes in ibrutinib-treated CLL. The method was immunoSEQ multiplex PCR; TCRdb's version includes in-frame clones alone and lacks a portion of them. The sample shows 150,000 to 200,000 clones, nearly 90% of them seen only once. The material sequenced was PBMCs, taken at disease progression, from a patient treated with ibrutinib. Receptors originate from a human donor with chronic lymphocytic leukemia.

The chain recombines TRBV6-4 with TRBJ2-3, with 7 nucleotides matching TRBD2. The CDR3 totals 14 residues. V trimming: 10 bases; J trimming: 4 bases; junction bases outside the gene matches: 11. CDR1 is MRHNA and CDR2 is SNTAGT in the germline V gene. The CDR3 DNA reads TGTGCCACCAAGCCAGGACTAGAGGCAGATACGCAGTATTTT. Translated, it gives CATKPGLEADTQYF.

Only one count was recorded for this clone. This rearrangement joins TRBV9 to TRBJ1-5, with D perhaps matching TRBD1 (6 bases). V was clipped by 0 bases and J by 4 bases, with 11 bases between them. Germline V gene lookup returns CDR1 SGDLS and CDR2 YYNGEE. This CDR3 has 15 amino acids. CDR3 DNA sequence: TGTGCCAGCAGCGTAGACGGGGGCGGGAATCAGCCCCAGCATTTT. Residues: CASSVDGGGNQPQHF.

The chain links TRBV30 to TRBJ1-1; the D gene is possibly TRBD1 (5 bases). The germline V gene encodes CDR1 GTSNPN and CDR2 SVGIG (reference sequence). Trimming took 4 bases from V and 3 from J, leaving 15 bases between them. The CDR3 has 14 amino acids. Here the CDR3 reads CAWTGGRGDTEAFF. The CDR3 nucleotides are TGTGCCTGGACCGGAGGGCGGGGGGACACTGAAGCTTTCTTT.

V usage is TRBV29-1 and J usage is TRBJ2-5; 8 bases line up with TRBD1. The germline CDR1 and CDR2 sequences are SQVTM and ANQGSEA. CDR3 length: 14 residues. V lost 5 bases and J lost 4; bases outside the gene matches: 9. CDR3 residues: CSVSGQGFGETQYF. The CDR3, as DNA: TGCAGCGTTTCTGGACAGGGATTTGGAGAGACCCAGTACTTC.

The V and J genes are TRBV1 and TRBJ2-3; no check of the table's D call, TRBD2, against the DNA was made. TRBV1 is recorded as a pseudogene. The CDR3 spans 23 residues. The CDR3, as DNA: TGCACCAGCAGCCAAGCCGAATCCGGGACTAGCTTAGGGGGGGGATTGGGCACAGATACGCAGTATTTT. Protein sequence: CTSSQAESGTSLGGGLGTDTQYF.